This T cell receptor beta chain was recorded in a study of PD-1 blockade in classical Hodgkin lymphoma. Study context: Patients were dosed intravenously with nivolumab at 3 mg/kg every 2 weeks.

This clone was recorded once. As yet, its antigen is unknown. This CDR3 is built from 16 residues. In germline, CDR1 is MNHEY, CDR2 SMNVEV (reference sequence). The ends were cut back, 3 bases at V and 2 bases at J, with 17 bases in the middle. Regarding the study as a whole: Newly diagnosed patients were said to have less baseline TCR diversity than healthy donors did. There remain no defined causes for the repertoire differences, which possibly reflect disease activity or prior therapy.

Profiled with immunoSEQ multiplex PCR; TCRdb holds only in-frame clones, not every one. The sample shows 30,000 or so clones, around 87% of them seen only once. Time point here: cycle 4 day 1 (C4D1), after more than five weeks of nivolumab. With no exception, relapse followed autologous stem cell transplantation in all patients, and brentuximab vedotin exposure varied. From thawed PBMCs, CD4+ T cells were purified using magnetic negative selection. Best outcomes ranged across complete response, partial response and progressive disease. The receptor was isolated from a human donor with classical Hodgkin lymphoma. The chain employs TRBV27 and TRBJ2-7; maybe TRBD2 (6 bases). Sequenced material: CD4+ T cells from blood, taken before the fourth cycle of nivolumab. The DNA of the CDR3 is TGTGCCAGCAGTTTCGGGCCCCCCGGGGGAACCTACGAGCAGTACTTC. This gives the protein CASSFGPPGGTYEQYF.